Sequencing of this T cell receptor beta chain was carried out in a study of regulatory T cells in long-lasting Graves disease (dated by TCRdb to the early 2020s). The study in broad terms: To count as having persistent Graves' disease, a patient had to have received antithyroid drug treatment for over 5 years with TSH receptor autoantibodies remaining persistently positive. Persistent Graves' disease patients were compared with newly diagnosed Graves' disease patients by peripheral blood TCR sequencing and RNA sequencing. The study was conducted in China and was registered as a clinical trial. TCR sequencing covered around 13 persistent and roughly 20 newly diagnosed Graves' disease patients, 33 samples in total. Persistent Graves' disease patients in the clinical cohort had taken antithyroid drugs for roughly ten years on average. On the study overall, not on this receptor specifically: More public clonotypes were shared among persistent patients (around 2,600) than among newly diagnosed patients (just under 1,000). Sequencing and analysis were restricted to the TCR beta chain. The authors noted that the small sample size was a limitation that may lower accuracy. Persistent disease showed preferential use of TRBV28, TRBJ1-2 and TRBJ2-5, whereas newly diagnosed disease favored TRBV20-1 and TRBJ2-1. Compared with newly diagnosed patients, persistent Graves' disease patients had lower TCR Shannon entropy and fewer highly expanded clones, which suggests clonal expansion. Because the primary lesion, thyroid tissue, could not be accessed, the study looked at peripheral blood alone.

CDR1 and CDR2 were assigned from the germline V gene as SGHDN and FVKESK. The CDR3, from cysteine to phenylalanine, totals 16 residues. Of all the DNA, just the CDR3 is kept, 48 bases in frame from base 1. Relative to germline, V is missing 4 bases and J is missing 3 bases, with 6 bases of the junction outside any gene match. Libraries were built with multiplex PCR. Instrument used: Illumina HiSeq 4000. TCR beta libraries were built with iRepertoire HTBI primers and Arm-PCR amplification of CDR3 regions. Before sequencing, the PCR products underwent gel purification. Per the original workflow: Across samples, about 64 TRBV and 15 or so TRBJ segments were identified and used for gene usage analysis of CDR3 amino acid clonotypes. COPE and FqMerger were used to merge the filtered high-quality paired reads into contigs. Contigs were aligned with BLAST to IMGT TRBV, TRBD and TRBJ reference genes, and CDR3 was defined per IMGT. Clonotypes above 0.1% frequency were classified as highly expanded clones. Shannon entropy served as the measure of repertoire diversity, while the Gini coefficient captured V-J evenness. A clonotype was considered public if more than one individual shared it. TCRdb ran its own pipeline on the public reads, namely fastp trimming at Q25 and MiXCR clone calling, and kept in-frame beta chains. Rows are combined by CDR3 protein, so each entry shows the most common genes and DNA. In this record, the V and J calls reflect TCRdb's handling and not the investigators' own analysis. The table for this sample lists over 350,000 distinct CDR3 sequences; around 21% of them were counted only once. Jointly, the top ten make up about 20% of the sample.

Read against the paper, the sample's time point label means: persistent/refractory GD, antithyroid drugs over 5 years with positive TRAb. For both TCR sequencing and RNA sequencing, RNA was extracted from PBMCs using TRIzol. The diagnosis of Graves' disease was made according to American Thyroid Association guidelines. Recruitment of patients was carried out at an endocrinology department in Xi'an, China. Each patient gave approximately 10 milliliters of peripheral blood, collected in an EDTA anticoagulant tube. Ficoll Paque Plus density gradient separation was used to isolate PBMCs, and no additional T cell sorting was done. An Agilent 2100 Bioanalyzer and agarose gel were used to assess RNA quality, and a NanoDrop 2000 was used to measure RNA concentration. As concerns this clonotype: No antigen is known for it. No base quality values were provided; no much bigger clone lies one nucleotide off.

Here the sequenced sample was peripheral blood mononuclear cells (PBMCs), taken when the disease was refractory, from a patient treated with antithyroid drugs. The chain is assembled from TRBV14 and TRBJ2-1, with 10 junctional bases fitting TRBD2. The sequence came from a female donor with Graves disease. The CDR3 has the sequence CASSPVGLADYNEQFF. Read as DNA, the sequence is TGTGCCAGCAGCCCAGTAGGACTAGCGGACTACAATGAGCAGTTCTTC.